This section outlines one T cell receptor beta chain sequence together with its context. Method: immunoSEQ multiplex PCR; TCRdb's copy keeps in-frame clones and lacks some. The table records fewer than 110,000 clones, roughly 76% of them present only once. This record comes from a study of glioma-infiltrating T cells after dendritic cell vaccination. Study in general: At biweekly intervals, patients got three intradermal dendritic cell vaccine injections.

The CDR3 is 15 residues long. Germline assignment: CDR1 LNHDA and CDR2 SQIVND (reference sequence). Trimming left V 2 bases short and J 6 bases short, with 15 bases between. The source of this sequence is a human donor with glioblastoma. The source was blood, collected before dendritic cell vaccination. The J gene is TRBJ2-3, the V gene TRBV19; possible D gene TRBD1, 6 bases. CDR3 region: CASSIKGHQTDTQYF. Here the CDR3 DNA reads TGTGCCAGTAGTATAAAGGGACACCAAACTGATACGCAGTATTTT.